This T cell receptor (beta chain) emerged from a study of tumor-infiltrating lymphocytes in primary liver carcinoma. They got blood RNA out of unsorted whole blood and also pulled out germline DNA. The researchers produced TCR beta cDNA from around 0.5 ug total RNA with a constant-region primer. What produced the TCR beta libraries was three nested multiplex PCR rounds using slightly modified ARM-PCR. Use of TRBV1-TRBV30 forward primers with a C-beta reverse primer characterized the first two PCR rounds, which lasted around 11 cycles each. A single record per CDR3 protein comes from TCRdb applying MiXCR to the multiplex PCR reads. The sample holds fewer than 250,000 distinct CDR3 sequences, approximately 65% seen once. The J segment lost 3 bases and the V segment lost 7 bases, leaving 12 bases of the junction unmatched. The CDR3 contains 16 residues.

The sample comprised peripheral blood. V usage is TRBV12-3 or TRBV12-4 and J usage is TRBJ2-3, with TRBD2 matching over 8 bases. This sequence originates from a woman aged 55-70 years with primary liver carcinoma and hepatitis B virus infection. CDR3 protein: CASTPGLASRTDTQYF. The CDR3 DNA reads as TGTGCCAGCACTCCCGGACTAGCCTCTCGTACAGATACGCAGTATTTT.